These T cell receptor beta chains were read from a single sample in a study of shared clonotypes between healthy human individuals. Produced via immunoSEQ multiplex PCR; TCRdb's table is partial and in-frame only. The sample has approximately 2.5 million clones; approximately 94% are singletons. Sequencing was carried out using naive CD4+ T cells sorted from blood. These receptors originate from a man between 18 and 29 years old in good health. Both conserved end residues are part of each CDR3. The order of the fields is J gene, V gene, D gene, clone size, CDR3 protein, CDR3 DNA. The D gene is left open where the match is weak. Clone sizes are given selectively: once, few, many, or a class where the clone is expanded.

j_call: TRBJ2-2
v_call: TRBV9
d_call: TRBD2
clone_size: NA
cdr3_aa: CASSALAGRYTGELFF
cdr3_nt: TGTGCCAGCAGCGCGCTAGCGGGGCGGTACACCGGGGAGCTGTTTTTT

j_call: TRBJ1-2
v_call: TRBV6-5
d_call: NA
clone_size: NA
cdr3_aa: CASRRGSYGYTF
cdr3_nt: TGTGCCAGCAGGAGGGGTAGCTATGGCTACACCTTC

j_call: TRBJ1-1
v_call: TRBV6-1
d_call: TRBD1
clone_size: NA
cdr3_aa: CASSVTGDAYTEAFF
cdr3_nt: TGTGCCAGCAGTGTGACAGGGGATGCGTACACTGAAGCTTTCTTT

j_call: TRBJ2-1
v_call: TRBV28
d_call: TRBD1
clone_size: NA
cdr3_aa: CASSDRDRVPDEQFF
cdr3_nt: TGTGCCAGCAGTGACCGGGACAGGGTTCCCGATGAGCAGTTCTTC

j_call: TRBJ2-1
v_call: TRBV15
d_call: NA
clone_size: NA
cdr3_aa: CATSNRGYNEQFF
cdr3_nt: TGTGCCACCAGCAACCGCGGATACAATGAGCAGTTCTTC

j_call: TRBJ2-3
v_call: TRBV12-5
d_call: NA
clone_size: NA
cdr3_aa: CASGLGAGGADTQYF
cdr3_nt: TGTGCTAGTGGTTTGGGGGCAGGGGGGGCAGATACGCAGTATTTT

j_call: TRBJ1-5
v_call: TRBV2
d_call: NA
clone_size: NA
cdr3_aa: CASSQRTAGDNQPQHF
cdr3_nt: TGTGCCAGCAGCCAAAGGACAGCGGGGGACAATCAGCCCCAGCATTTT

j_call: TRBJ1-2
v_call: TRBV5-4
d_call: NA
clone_size: NA
cdr3_aa: CASSFGRDDYTF
cdr3_nt: TGTGCCAGCAGCTTTGGACGGGATGACTACACCTTC

j_call: TRBJ2-3
v_call: TRBV7-9
d_call: NA
clone_size: NA
cdr3_aa: CASSLADTQYF
cdr3_nt: TGTGCCAGCAGCCTAGCGGATACGCAGTATTTT

j_call: TRBJ1-5
v_call: TRBV29-1
d_call: NA
clone_size: NA
cdr3_aa: CSVSGISENQPQHF
cdr3_nt: TGCAGCGTATCAGGGATTTCGGAGAATCAGCCCCAGCATTTT

j_call: TRBJ2-2
v_call: TRBV7-9
d_call: NA
clone_size: NA
cdr3_aa: CASSVIGTNTGELFF
cdr3_nt: TGTGCCAGCAGCGTAATTGGAACGAACACCGGGGAGCTGTTTTTT

j_call: TRBJ1-1
v_call: TRBV10-3
d_call: NA
clone_size: NA
cdr3_aa: CAISELGARQNTEAFF
cdr3_nt: TGTGCCATCAGTGAGTTAGGGGCGCGCCAGAACACTGAAGCTTTCTTT

j_call: TRBJ2-2
v_call: TRBV10-3
d_call: TRBD2
clone_size: NA
cdr3_aa: CAISESSLAAKNTGELFF
cdr3_nt: TGTGCCATCAGTGAGTCGAGCCTAGCGGCAAAGAACACCGGGGAGCTGTTTTTT

j_call: TRBJ2-2
v_call: TRBV7-2
d_call: NA
clone_size: NA
cdr3_aa: CASSLERTDNTGELFF
cdr3_nt: TGTGCCAGCAGCTTAGAACGGACAGACAACACCGGGGAGCTGTTTTTT

j_call: TRBJ2-7
v_call: TRBV6-1
d_call: NA
clone_size: NA
cdr3_aa: CASSEVWGAYEQYF
cdr3_nt: TGTGCCAGCAGTGAAGTTTGGGGGGCCTACGAGCAGTACTTC

j_call: TRBJ1-4
v_call: TRBV19
d_call: TRBD1
clone_size: NA
cdr3_aa: CASSVPGQLFEKLFF
cdr3_nt: TGTGCCAGTAGTGTACCGGGACAGTTATTTGAAAAACTGTTTTTT

j_call: TRBJ1-6
v_call: TRBV6-1
d_call: NA
clone_size: few
cdr3_aa: CASTVYNSPLHF
cdr3_nt: TGTGCCAGCACGGTTTATAATTCACCCCTCCACTTT

j_call: TRBJ1-4
v_call: TRBV25-1
d_call: NA
clone_size: NA
cdr3_aa: CASQAPGIGNEKLFF
cdr3_nt: TGTGCCAGCCAAGCCCCAGGGATTGGGAATGAAAAACTGTTTTTT

j_call: TRBJ1-2
v_call: TRBV5-1
d_call: TRBD1
clone_size: NA
cdr3_aa: CASSLTGQGNYGYTF
cdr3_nt: TGCGCCAGCAGCTTAACGGGACAGGGTAACTATGGCTACACCTTC

j_call: TRBJ2-1
v_call: TRBV5-1
d_call: NA
clone_size: NA
cdr3_aa: CASSLRRADNEQFF
cdr3_nt: TGCGCCAGCAGCTTGAGGAGGGCCGACAATGAGCAGTTCTTC

j_call: TRBJ1-5
v_call: TRBV19
d_call: NA
clone_size: NA
cdr3_aa: CASSIEVGQPQHF
cdr3_nt: TGTGCCAGTAGTATAGAAGTAGGACAGCCCCAGCATTTT

j_call: TRBJ1-3
v_call: TRBV28
d_call: NA
clone_size: NA
cdr3_aa: CASSPSDGVSGNTIYF
cdr3_nt: TGTGCCAGCAGCCCTTCGGATGGGGTCTCTGGAAACACCATATATTTT

j_call: TRBJ2-2
v_call: TRBV15
d_call: NA
clone_size: NA
cdr3_aa: CATSRGIEPYLELFF
cdr3_nt: TGTGCCACCAGCAGAGGAATTGAACCGTATTTGGAGCTGTTTTTT

j_call: TRBJ2-1
v_call: TRBV10-3
d_call: TRBD1
clone_size: NA
cdr3_aa: CAINGQGAYNEQFF
cdr3_nt: TGTGCCATCAATGGACAGGGGGCCTACAATGAGCAGTTCTTC

j_call: TRBJ2-1
v_call: TRBV28
d_call: TRBD2
clone_size: NA
cdr3_aa: CASSLAGGSSYNEQFF
cdr3_nt: TGTGCCAGCAGTTTAGCTGGCGGGAGCTCCTACAATGAGCAGTTCTTC

j_call: TRBJ2-7
v_call: TRBV10-3
d_call: NA
clone_size: NA
cdr3_aa: CATGFGGVEQYF
cdr3_nt: TGTGCCACAGGGTTCGGGGGCGTCGAGCAGTACTTC

j_call: TRBJ2-4
v_call: TRBV7-9
d_call: TRBD1
clone_size: NA
cdr3_aa: CASSLEGGGAKNIQYF
cdr3_nt: TGTGCCAGCAGCTTAGAAGGGGGCGGAGCCAAAAACATTCAGTACTTC

j_call: TRBJ1-1
v_call: TRBV14
d_call: TRBD1
clone_size: NA
cdr3_aa: CASSYRTGGPGNTEAFF
cdr3_nt: TGTGCCAGCAGCTACCGGACAGGGGGGCCTGGGAACACTGAAGCTTTCTTT

j_call: TRBJ1-5
v_call: TRBV7-7
d_call: TRBD1
clone_size: NA
cdr3_aa: CASSLGGRTGRSSNQPQHF
cdr3_nt: TGTGCTAGCAGCTTAGGGGGAAGGACAGGAAGGTCTAGCAATCAGCCCCAGCATTTT

j_call: TRBJ1-4
v_call: TRBV7-6
d_call: NA
clone_size: NA
cdr3_aa: CASSLAGVNEKLFF
cdr3_nt: TGTGCCAGCAGCTTAGCAGGGGTTAATGAAAAACTGTTTTTT

j_call: TRBJ2-1
v_call: TRBV10-3
d_call: TRBD2
clone_size: NA
cdr3_aa: CAISVTSGSSGNEQFF
cdr3_nt: TGTGCCATCAGTGTCACTAGCGGGAGTTCCGGCAATGAGCAGTTCTTC

j_call: TRBJ1-5
v_call: TRBV30
d_call: TRBD1
clone_size: once
cdr3_aa: CAWSGGQGGNQPQHF
cdr3_nt: TGTGCCTGGAGTGGGGGACAGGGTGGCAATCAGCCCCAGCATTTT

j_call: TRBJ2-7
v_call: TRBV5-1
d_call: NA
clone_size: few
cdr3_aa: CASSLGNYEQYF
cdr3_nt: TGCGCCAGCAGCTTGGGCAACTACGAGCAGTACTTC

j_call: TRBJ1-1
v_call: TRBV15
d_call: NA
clone_size: NA
cdr3_aa: CATSRDTLTGNTEAFF
cdr3_nt: TGTGCCACCAGCAGAGATACTTTGACAGGGAACACTGAAGCTTTCTTT

j_call: TRBJ2-5
v_call: TRBV7-6
d_call: TRBD2
clone_size: NA
cdr3_aa: CASSLVGLAGVETQYF
cdr3_nt: TGTGCCAGCAGCTTGGTCGGACTAGCGGGAGTAGAGACCCAGTACTTC

j_call: TRBJ2-5
v_call: TRBV25-1
d_call: TRBD2
clone_size: NA
cdr3_aa: CASGGGTSDPRTQYF
cdr3_nt: TGTGCCAGCGGTGGGGGGACTAGCGATCCCAGAACCCAGTACTTC

j_call: TRBJ1-3
v_call: TRBV30
d_call: NA
clone_size: NA
cdr3_aa: CAWSVVSGNTIYF
cdr3_nt: TGTGCCTGGAGTGTCGTCTCTGGAAACACCATATATTTT

j_call: TRBJ2-5
v_call: TRBV30
d_call: NA
clone_size: NA
cdr3_aa: CAWSSSETQYF
cdr3_nt: TGTGCCTGGAGTTCGTCCGAGACCCAGTACTTC

j_call: TRBJ1-1
v_call: TRBV6-6
d_call: TRBD1
clone_size: NA
cdr3_aa: CASSPLGQGNTEAFF
cdr3_nt: TGTGCCAGCAGTCCTTTGGGACAGGGGAACACTGAAGCTTTCTTT

j_call: TRBJ2-3
v_call: TRBV7-2
d_call: TRBD2
clone_size: NA
cdr3_aa: CASSFFSGRAVADTQYF
cdr3_nt: TGTGCCAGCAGCTTCTTTAGCGGGAGGGCCGTAGCAGATACGCAGTATTTT

j_call: TRBJ2-1
v_call: TRBV5-1
d_call: NA
clone_size: NA
cdr3_aa: CASSSRTDYNEQFF
cdr3_nt: TGCGCCAGCAGCTCGCGGACGGATTACAATGAGCAGTTCTTC

j_call: TRBJ2-3
v_call: TRBV5-1
d_call: NA
clone_size: NA
cdr3_aa: CASSLSGDTDTQYF
cdr3_nt: TGCGCCAGCAGCTTGAGTGGTGACACAGATACGCAGTATTTT

j_call: TRBJ2-1
v_call: TRBV7-8
d_call: TRBD2
clone_size: NA
cdr3_aa: CASSSLSGSTYNEQFF
cdr3_nt: TGTGCCAGCAGCTCGCTTAGCGGGAGTACCTACAATGAGCAGTTCTTC

j_call: TRBJ2-3
v_call: TRBV2
d_call: NA
clone_size: NA
cdr3_aa: CASSRDSTTSTDTQYF
cdr3_nt: TGTGCCAGCAGTAGAGACTCGACAACCTCCACAGATACGCAGTATTTT

j_call: TRBJ2-5
v_call: TRBV7-2
d_call: TRBD2
clone_size: once
cdr3_aa: CASSFSGGREAQYF
cdr3_nt: TGTGCCAGCAGCTTTTCGGGAGGGAGGGAGGCCCAGTACTTC

j_call: TRBJ2-3
v_call: TRBV15
d_call: NA
clone_size: NA
cdr3_aa: CATSRDTWGDTQYF
cdr3_nt: TGTGCCACCAGCAGAGATACTTGGGGAGATACGCAGTATTTT

j_call: TRBJ1-2
v_call: TRBV30
d_call: TRBD1
clone_size: NA
cdr3_aa: CAWRQGLGYTF
cdr3_nt: TGTGCCTGGAGACAGGGGTTGGGCTACACCTTC

j_call: TRBJ1-1
v_call: TRBV7-9
d_call: NA
clone_size: NA
cdr3_aa: CASSLFRRAQNTEAFF
cdr3_nt: TGTGCCAGCAGCTTATTCCGAAGGGCCCAGAACACTGAAGCTTTCTTT

j_call: TRBJ2-2
v_call: TRBV11-3
d_call: NA
clone_size: NA
cdr3_aa: CASSGGLTGELFF
cdr3_nt: TGTGCCAGCAGCGGGGGGCTCACCGGGGAGCTGTTTTTT

j_call: TRBJ2-2
v_call: TRBV11-3
d_call: NA
clone_size: NA
cdr3_aa: CASSLRGPGELFF
cdr3_nt: TGTGCCAGCAGCTTGCGGGGGCCCGGGGAGCTGTTTTTT

j_call: TRBJ2-2
v_call: TRBV21-1
d_call: NA
clone_size: NA
cdr3_aa: CASIRPKRDTGELFF
cdr3_nt: TGTGCCAGCATTCGCCCCAAGAGGGACACCGGGGAGCTGTTTTTT

j_call: TRBJ2-2
v_call: TRBV6-6
d_call: TRBD1
clone_size: NA
cdr3_aa: CASSQGQGHTGELFF
cdr3_nt: TGTGCCAGCAGCCAGGGACAGGGTCACACCGGGGAGCTGTTTTTT

j_call: TRBJ2-5
v_call: TRBV11-2
d_call: NA
clone_size: NA
cdr3_aa: CASSRTQGGETQYF
cdr3_nt: TGTGCCAGCAGCCGGACACAGGGAGGTGAGACCCAGTACTTC

j_call: TRBJ2-7
v_call: TRBV30
d_call: TRBD1
clone_size: NA
cdr3_aa: CAWSVQGVGEQYF
cdr3_nt: TGTGCCTGGAGTGTCCAGGGGGTAGGCGAGCAGTACTTC

j_call: TRBJ2-1
v_call: TRBV18
d_call: TRBD1
clone_size: NA
cdr3_aa: CASSPNTGAGDNEQFF
cdr3_nt: TGTGCCAGCTCACCAAATACAGGGGCTGGCGACAATGAGCAGTTCTTC

j_call: TRBJ2-7
v_call: TRBV10-3
d_call: NA
clone_size: NA
cdr3_aa: CAISELTAFSSYEQYF
cdr3_nt: TGTGCCATCAGTGAGCTAACAGCTTTTAGCTCCTACGAGCAGTACTTC

j_call: TRBJ2-5
v_call: TRBV28
d_call: TRBD1
clone_size: NA
cdr3_aa: CASSTYGQGRETQYF
cdr3_nt: TGTGCCAGCAGTACCTACGGACAGGGGAGGGAGACCCAGTACTTC

j_call: TRBJ2-3
v_call: TRBV5-4
d_call: TRBD2
clone_size: NA
cdr3_aa: CASSLEVGRVPTQYF
cdr3_nt: TGTGCCAGCAGCTTGGAGGTGGGGAGGGTTCCGACGCAGTATTTT

j_call: TRBJ2-1
v_call: TRBV6-6
d_call: TRBD1
clone_size: NA
cdr3_aa: CASSYPTGSEQFF
cdr3_nt: TGTGCCAGCAGTTACCCGACAGGGAGTGAGCAGTTCTTC